This T cell receptor (beta chain) originates from a study of cytomegalovirus exposure and HLA in healthy donors. Study context: Genotyping of more than 300 donors showed that around 85% belonged to the Caucasian-associated ancestry cluster. Overall study findings and caveats: For most TCR sequences rarity was the rule, although some public TCRs occurred in many donors. Per a later analysis, about 17,000 TCR beta sequences showed association with HLA alleles at 0.05 false discovery rate.

A note on this clone: No antigen is known for it.

PCR involved 60 Vbeta and 13 Jbeta primers. TCRdb's copy holds only in-frame clones and misses some; the assay was immunoSEQ multiplex PCR. Among more than 110,000 clones listed, around 80% were seen once. The sequence came from a female donor in good health and CMV-seronegative. Sequencing input: PBMCs.

The CDR3 bases are TGTGCCAGCAGCTCGGTTGACCGACACTCTTACTACGAGCAGTACTTC. This codes for CASSSVDRHSYYEQYF. The chain couples TRBV7-9 to TRBJ2-7; D remains unclear. The CDR3 is 16 residues long. V was clipped by 4 bases and J by 3 bases, with 19 bases between them. Germline lookup yields CDR1 SEHNR and CDR2 FQNEAQ (reference sequence).